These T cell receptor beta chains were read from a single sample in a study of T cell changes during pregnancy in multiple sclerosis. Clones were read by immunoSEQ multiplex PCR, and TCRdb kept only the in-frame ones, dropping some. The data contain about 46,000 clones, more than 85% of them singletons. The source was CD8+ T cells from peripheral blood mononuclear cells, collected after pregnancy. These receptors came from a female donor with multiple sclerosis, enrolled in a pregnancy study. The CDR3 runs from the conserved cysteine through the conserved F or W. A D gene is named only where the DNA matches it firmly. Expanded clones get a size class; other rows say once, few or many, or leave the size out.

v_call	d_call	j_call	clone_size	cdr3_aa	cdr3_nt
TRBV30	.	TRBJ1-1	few	CAWSVDPEAFF	TGTGCCTGGAGTGTTGATCCGGAGGCTTTCTTT
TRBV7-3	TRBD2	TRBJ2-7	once	CASSLNAGGTYEQYF	TGTGCCAGCAGCTTAAATGCGGGGGGGACCTACGAGCAGTACTTC
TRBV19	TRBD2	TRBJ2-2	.	CASKEREPPGELFF	TGTGCCAGTAAAGAGCGGGAGCCCCCCGGGGAGCTGTTTTTT
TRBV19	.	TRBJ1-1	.	CASRLGEGLTEAFF	TGTGCCAGCCGTCTCGGGGAGGGTTTGACTGAAGCTTTCTTT
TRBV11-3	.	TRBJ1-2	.	CASSLGGGTEANYGYTF	TGTGCCAGCAGCTTAGGTGGCGGGACGGAAGCTAACTATGGCTACACCTTC
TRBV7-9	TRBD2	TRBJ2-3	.	CASSLFSGGPTDTQYF	TGTGCCAGCAGCTTGTTCTCGGGAGGGCCAACAGATACGCAGTATTTT
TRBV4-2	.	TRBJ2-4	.	CASSQESFSGNIQYF	TGTGCCAGCAGCCAAGAGTCGTTTTCGGGGAACATTCAGTACTTC
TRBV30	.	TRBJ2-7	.	CAWSVWNRVHEQYF	TGTGCCTGGAGTGTATGGAACAGGGTCCACGAGCAGTACTTC
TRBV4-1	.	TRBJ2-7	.	CASRQDGFTDSYEQYF	TGCGCCAGCAGACAAGACGGTTTCACTGACTCCTACGAGCAGTACTTC
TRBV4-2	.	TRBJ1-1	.	CASSQARGIGTEAFF	TGTGCCAGCAGCCAAGCTCGGGGGATCGGCACTGAAGCTTTCTTT
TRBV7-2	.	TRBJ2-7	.	CASSLPHGLSGTGAYEQYF	TGTGCCAGCAGCTTACCCCACGGATTGTCCGGGACGGGGGCCTACGAGCAGTACTTC
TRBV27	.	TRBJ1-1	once	CASSLFLGQVTEAFF	TGTGCCAGCAGTTTATTCCTCGGCCAGGTAACTGAAGCTTTCTTT
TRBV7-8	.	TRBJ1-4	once	CASSPPNANNEKLFF	TGTGCCAGCAGCCCCCCTAATGCTAATAATGAAAAACTGTTTTTT
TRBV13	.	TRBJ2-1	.	CASEGLNNEQFF	TGTGCCAGCGAGGGATTGAACAATGAGCAGTTCTTC
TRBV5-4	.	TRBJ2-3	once	CASSFDGTDTQYF	TGTGCCAGCAGCTTCGACGGGACAGATACGCAGTATTTT
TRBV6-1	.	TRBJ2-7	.	CASRVPTGYEQYF	TGTGCCAGCAGGGTACCCACCGGGTACGAGCAGTACTTC
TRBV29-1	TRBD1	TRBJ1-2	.	CSAEQGSGGYTF	TGCAGCGCGGAACAGGGGTCTGGTGGCTACACCTTC
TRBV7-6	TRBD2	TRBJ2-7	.	CASSPGLAGSEQYF	TGTGCCAGCAGCCCGGGACTAGCGGGAAGTGAGCAGTACTTC
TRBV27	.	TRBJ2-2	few	CASSPGTFTGELFF	TGTGCCAGCAGTCCCGGGACATTCACCGGGGAGCTGTTTTTT
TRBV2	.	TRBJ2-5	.	CASTIDQETQYF	TGTGCCAGCACTATTGACCAAGAGACCCAGTACTTC
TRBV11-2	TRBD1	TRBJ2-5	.	CASSSYDREGETQYF	TGTGCCAGCAGCTCCTATGACAGGGAAGGAGAGACCCAGTACTTC
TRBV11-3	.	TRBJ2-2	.	CASMHRANTGELFF	TGTGCCAGCATGCACAGGGCGAACACCGGGGAGCTGTTTTTT
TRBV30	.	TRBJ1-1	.	CAWSVYGGDTEAFF	TGTGCCTGGAGTGTATATGGCGGGGACACTGAAGCTTTCTTT
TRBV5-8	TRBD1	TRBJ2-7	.	CASSHRDRSYEQYF	TGTGCCAGCAGCCACCGGGACAGGAGTTACGAGCAGTACTTC
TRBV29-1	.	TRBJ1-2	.	CSVGSPGFYGYTF	TGCAGCGTTGGCTCCCCAGGGTTTTATGGCTACACCTTC
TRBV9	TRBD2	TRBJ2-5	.	CASSVEPGLAWETQYF	TGTGCCAGCAGCGTAGAGCCGGGACTAGCGTGGGAGACCCAGTACTTC
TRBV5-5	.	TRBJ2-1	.	CASRWERAVRENEQFF	TGTGCCAGCAGGTGGGAGCGGGCGGTGCGTGAGAATGAGCAGTTCTTC
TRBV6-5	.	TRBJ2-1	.	CASSYMAYSYNEQFF	TGTGCCAGCAGTTACATGGCTTACTCCTACAATGAGCAGTTCTTC
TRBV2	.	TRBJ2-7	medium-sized	CASSWTLPYEQYF	TGTGCCAGCAGTTGGACTCTCCCCTACGAGCAGTACTTC
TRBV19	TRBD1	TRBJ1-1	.	CASSITGDPNTEAFF	TGTGCCAGTAGTATCACAGGGGACCCAAACACTGAAGCTTTCTTT
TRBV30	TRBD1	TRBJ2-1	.	CAWSGGQGVGSYNEQFF	TGTGCCTGGAGTGGGGGACAGGGGGTCGGGTCCTACAATGAGCAGTTCTTC
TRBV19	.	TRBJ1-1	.	CAIIRNTEAFF	TGTGCCATCATTAGGAACACTGAAGCTTTCTTT
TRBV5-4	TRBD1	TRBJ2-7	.	CASSWGQGKRYEQYF	TGTGCCAGCAGCTGGGGACAGGGTAAACGCTACGAGCAGTACTTC
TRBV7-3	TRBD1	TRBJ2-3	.	CASRSPGQNPYTQYF	TGTGCCAGCAGATCGCCGGGACAGAATCCTTATACGCAGTATTTT
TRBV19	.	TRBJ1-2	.	CASSLGLRLGRNYGYTF	TGTGCCAGTAGCCTAGGACTACGACTCGGGAGAAACTATGGCTACACCTTC
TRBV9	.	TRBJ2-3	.	CASSVGRPDTQYF	TGTGCCAGCAGCGTGGGGCGGCCAGATACGCAGTATTTT
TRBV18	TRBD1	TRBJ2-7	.	CASSPNRGSYEQYF	TGTGCCAGCTCACCGAACAGGGGCTCCTACGAGCAGTACTTC
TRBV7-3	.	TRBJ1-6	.	CASSFEGDNSPLHF	TGTGCCAGCAGCTTCGAGGGTGATAATTCACCCCTCCACTTT
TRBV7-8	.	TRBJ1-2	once	CASSLVYTASGGYTF	TGTGCCAGCAGCTTAGTGTATACGGCCTCGGGGGGCTACACCTTC
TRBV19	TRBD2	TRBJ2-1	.	CASSRGLGDNEQFF	TGTGCCAGTAGTAGGGGACTAGGAGACAATGAGCAGTTCTTC
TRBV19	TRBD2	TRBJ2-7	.	CASSIGAGGLKYF	TGTGCCAGTAGTATTGGAGCGGGAGGGCTGAAGTACTTC
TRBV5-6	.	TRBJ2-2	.	CASSLGQRYTGELFF	TGTGCCAGCAGCTTGGGACAGAGGTACACCGGGGAGCTGTTTTTT
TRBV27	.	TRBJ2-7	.	CASSLTGNEQYF	TGTGCCAGCAGTTTAACAGGGAACGAGCAGTACTTC
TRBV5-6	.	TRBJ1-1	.	CASSLTENTEAFF	TGTGCCAGCAGCTTGACAGAGAACACTGAAGCTTTCTTT
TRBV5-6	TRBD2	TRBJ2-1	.	CASSSYPTSGKDNEQFF	TGTGCCAGCAGCTCTTACCCGACTAGCGGGAAGGACAATGAGCAGTTCTTC
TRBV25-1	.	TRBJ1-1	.	CASRVAGGDTEAFF	TGTGCCAGCAGAGTTGCCGGAGGGGACACTGAAGCTTTCTTT
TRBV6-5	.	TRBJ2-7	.	CASRARVSGEQYF	TGTGCCAGCAGGGCGAGGGTGAGTGGCGAGCAGTACTTC
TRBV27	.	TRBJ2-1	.	CASSLGRYNEQFF	TGTGCCAGCAGTTTGGGGCGGTACAATGAGCAGTTCTTC
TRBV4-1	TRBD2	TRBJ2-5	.	CASSQGLAGGLLSETQYF	TGCGCCAGCAGCCAAGGACTAGCGGGGGGCCTCCTCTCGGAGACCCAGTACTTC
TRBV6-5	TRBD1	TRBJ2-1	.	CASSYGDREINEQFF	TGTGCCAGCAGTTACGGGGACAGGGAAATTAATGAGCAGTTCTTC
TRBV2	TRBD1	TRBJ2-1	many	CATAGTGKVDEQFF	TGTGCCACCGCCGGGACAGGGAAGGTTGATGAGCAGTTCTTC
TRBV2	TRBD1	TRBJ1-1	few	CASRGPDRVPKAFF	TGTGCCAGCAGGGGACCAGACAGGGTGCCCAAAGCTTTCTTT
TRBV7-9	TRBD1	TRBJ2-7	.	CASSLTAGQDLLEYF	TGTGCCAGCAGCTTAACGGCGGGACAGGACCTTCTCGAGTACTTC